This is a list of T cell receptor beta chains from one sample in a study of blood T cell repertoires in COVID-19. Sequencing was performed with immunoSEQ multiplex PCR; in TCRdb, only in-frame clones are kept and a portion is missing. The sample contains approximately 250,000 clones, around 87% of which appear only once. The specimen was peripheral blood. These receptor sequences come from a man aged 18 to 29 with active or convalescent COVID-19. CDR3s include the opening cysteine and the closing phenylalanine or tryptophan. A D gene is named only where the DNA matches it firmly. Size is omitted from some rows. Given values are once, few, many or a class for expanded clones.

DNA: TGCGCCAGCAGCTTGGACCCCGTTTTGGGCGCTTTTGCTGGAAACACCATATATTTT; CDR3: CASSLDPVLGAFAGNTIYF; D: .; size: .; length: 19; V: TRBV5-1; J: TRBJ1-3
DNA: TGTGCCAGCGGCAGCGGGGGGTTCTACGAGCAGTACTTC; CDR3: CASGSGGFYEQYF; D: TRBD2; size: .; length: 13; V: TRBV6-6; J: TRBJ2-7
DNA: TGTGCCACCAGTGATTTCGAGAAAAGCGGAGATGAGCAGTTCTTC; CDR3: CATSDFEKSGDEQFF; D: .; size: .; length: 15; V: TRBV24-1; J: TRBJ2-1
DNA: TGTGCCAGCAGCTTAGCTCGGAACACCGGGGAGCTGTTTTTT; CDR3: CASSLARNTGELFF; D: .; size: .; length: 14; V: TRBV7-6; J: TRBJ2-2
DNA: TGTGCCAGCAGCCAAGATTTAGGCACTAGCGGGGGTGAGCAGTTCTTC; CDR3: CASSQDLGTSGGEQFF; D: TRBD2; size: .; length: 16; V: TRBV4-2; J: TRBJ2-1
DNA: TGTGCCAGCAGCCCGCGGAACCTTAATAGCAATCAGCCCCAGCATTTT; CDR3: CASSPRNLNSNQPQHF; D: .; size: .; length: 16; V: TRBV5-8; J: TRBJ1-5
DNA: TGCAGCGTTGAAAAAGGGACGGGGGGTTCCTACGAGCAGTACTTC; CDR3: CSVEKGTGGSYEQYF; D: TRBD2; size: .; length: 15; V: TRBV29-1; J: TRBJ2-7
DNA: TGTGCCTGGAGTCGAGGTACACCTTTTGGCTATGGCTACACCTTC; CDR3: CAWSRGTPFGYGYTF; D: .; size: .; length: 15; V: TRBV30; J: TRBJ1-2
DNA: TGCGCCAGCAGCTTGGGACAGCCCGTCGGTGAGCAGTTCTTC; CDR3: CASSLGQPVGEQFF; D: .; size: .; length: 14; V: TRBV5-1; J: TRBJ2-1
DNA: TGTGCCAGCAGTAGGGACACCGAAAGTTCCACCTTC; CDR3: CASSRDTESSTF; D: .; size: .; length: 12; V: TRBV6-6; J: TRBJ1-2
DNA: TGTGCCAGCAGCAAAGCAGACTGTAAGACCCAGTACTTC; CDR3: CASSKADCKTQYF; D: .; size: .; length: 13; V: TRBV21-1; J: TRBJ2-5
DNA: TGTGCCAGCAGCTTAGCCGGGGGAGAAGAGACCCAGTACTTC; CDR3: CASSLAGGEETQYF; D: .; size: .; length: 14; V: TRBV7-2; J: TRBJ2-5
DNA: TGTGCCAGCAGCTCATCCGGGACAGGGGTTTTATCCTACGAGCAGTACTTC; CDR3: CASSSSGTGVLSYEQYF; D: TRBD1; size: .; length: 17; V: TRBV7-9; J: TRBJ2-7
DNA: TGTGCCAGCTCACTGACAGGACCCAAGGGCGAGCAGTACTTC; CDR3: CASSLTGPKGEQYF; D: .; size: .; length: 14; V: TRBV18; J: TRBJ2-7
DNA: TGTGCCAGCTTGCAGGAATTCACAGATACGCAGTATTTT; CDR3: CASLQEFTDTQYF; D: .; size: .; length: 13; V: TRBV11-3; J: TRBJ2-3
DNA: TGTGCCATCAGGTCCCGGGACAGGGCTCTCGAGCAGTACTTC; CDR3: CAIRSRDRALEQYF; D: TRBD1; size: .; length: 14; V: TRBV10-3; J: TRBJ2-7
DNA: TGTGCCAGCAGGGTCGGGACAGGGGCTTTGGAAGCTTTCTTT; CDR3: CASRVGTGALEAFF; D: TRBD1; size: .; length: 14; V: TRBV6-5; J: TRBJ1-1
DNA: TGTGCCAGCAGCTTAGGGGGGGGGCCCCCTGGAAACACCATATATTTT; CDR3: CASSLGGGPPGNTIYF; D: .; size: .; length: 16; V: TRBV7-6; J: TRBJ1-3
DNA: TGTGCCAGCAGCTTAGGGGAAGCGGACTTTCGCGAGCAGTACTTC; CDR3: CASSLGEADFREQYF; D: .; size: .; length: 15; V: TRBV11-3; J: TRBJ2-7
DNA: TGTGCCAGTAGTATCCTGGGACTAGGGCGGAATGAGCAGTTCTTC; CDR3: CASSILGLGRNEQFF; D: TRBD2; size: .; length: 15; V: TRBV19; J: TRBJ2-1
DNA: TGCAGCGTTGGGGACAGGGGTAATCAAAAACTGTTTTTT; CDR3: CSVGDRGNQKLFF; D: TRBD1; size: .; length: 13; V: TRBV29-1; J: TRBJ1-4
DNA: TGTGCCAGCAGCCCCGAGGGCACCTACGAGCAGTACTTC; CDR3: CASSPEGTYEQYF; D: .; size: .; length: 13; V: TRBV4-2; J: TRBJ2-7
DNA: TGTGCCAGCAGCACCTTGGAAGGGGGCAGTGAAGACGGCTACACCTTC; CDR3: CASSTLEGGSEDGYTF; D: .; size: .; length: 16; V: TRBV21-1; J: TRBJ1-2
DNA: TGTGCCAGTAGTCTAAGTGGAGAGACCCAGTACTTC; CDR3: CASSLSGETQYF; D: .; size: .; length: 12; V: TRBV19; J: TRBJ2-5
DNA: TGTGCCAGCAGAAACTCTGGAGGGACCCTAGCACAGAGGGATACGCAGTATTTT; CDR3: CASRNSGGTLAQRDTQYF; D: .; size: .; length: 18; V: TRBV11-2; J: TRBJ2-3
DNA: TGTGCCAGCTCGCCCCGCGGGACAGGGGTCACTGAAGCTTTCTTT; CDR3: CASSPRGTGVTEAFF; D: TRBD1; size: .; length: 15; V: TRBV18; J: TRBJ1-1
DNA: TGCGCCAGCAGCTCCTCGACTAGCACAGATACGCAGTATTTT; CDR3: CASSSSTSTDTQYF; D: .; size: .; length: 14; V: TRBV5-1; J: TRBJ2-3
DNA: TGTGCCAGCAGCCAAGATCACGGGTCTGGAAACACCATATATTTT; CDR3: CASSQDHGSGNTIYF; D: .; size: .; length: 15; V: TRBV4-2; J: TRBJ1-3
DNA: TGTGCCAGCAGTTTGCTGGGCCAGTCCGCTTTCTTT; CDR3: CASSLLGQSAFF; D: .; size: .; length: 12; V: TRBV6-2/TRBV6-3; J: TRBJ1-1
DNA: TGTGCCAGCAACCCGGACATGATCTCCTACGAGCAGTACTTC; CDR3: CASNPDMISYEQYF; D: .; size: .; length: 14; V: TRBV6-5; J: TRBJ2-7
DNA: TGCGCCAGCAGCCAAATAGCGGGTGAGACGCAGTATTTT; CDR3: CASSQIAGETQYF; D: TRBD2; size: .; length: 13; V: TRBV4-3; J: TRBJ2-3
DNA: TGTGCCAGATACGGGGGAAACACCATATATTTT; CDR3: CARYGGNTIYF; D: .; size: once; length: 11; V: TRBV27; J: TRBJ1-3
DNA: TGCGCCAGCAGCCAAATCCGACAGGGGTCTGGGGCCAACGTCCTGACTTTC; CDR3: CASSQIRQGSGANVLTF; D: TRBD1; size: .; length: 17; V: TRBV4-1; J: TRBJ2-6
DNA: TGTGCTAGTGGCTCGACTAGCGGGAGGTGGGGGAATGAGCAGTTCTTC; CDR3: CASGSTSGRWGNEQFF; D: TRBD2; size: .; length: 16; V: TRBV12-5; J: TRBJ2-1
DNA: TGTGCCAGCAGTCGCCTTGGGGGCGCAGTCTACGAGCAGTACTTC; CDR3: CASSRLGGAVYEQYF; D: .; size: .; length: 15; V: TRBV27; J: TRBJ2-7
DNA: TGTGCCAGCAGCTTCGGGGGGGATCGGAGTGGCTACACCTTC; CDR3: CASSFGGDRSGYTF; D: .; size: .; length: 14; V: TRBV7-9; J: TRBJ1-2
DNA: TGCAGCGTTGTAGAGCCACTGAAGACCCAGTACTTC; CDR3: CSVVEPLKTQYF; D: .; size: .; length: 12; V: TRBV29-1; J: TRBJ2-5
DNA: TGTGCCAGCAGCGCAAACTCTGGGGCCAACGTCCTGACTTTC; CDR3: CASSANSGANVLTF; D: .; size: .; length: 14; V: TRBV9; J: TRBJ2-6
DNA: TGTGCCAGCAGCTCAATAGCGGCTATAAGCAATGAGCAGTTCTTC; CDR3: CASSSIAAISNEQFF; D: .; size: few; length: 15; V: TRBV11-2; J: TRBJ2-1
DNA: TGTGCCAGCAGCGCAGCAGGTTCCGGAACTGAAGCTTTCTTT; CDR3: CASSAAGSGTEAFF; D: .; size: .; length: 14; V: TRBV9; J: TRBJ1-1
DNA: TGTGCCAGTAGTAGCCTGGGGGGTTGGAACACCGGGGAGCTGTTTTTT; CDR3: CASSSLGGWNTGELFF; D: .; size: once; length: 16; V: TRBV19; J: TRBJ2-2
DNA: TGTGCCAGCAGTGGGGGGACAGGGTGGCAAGAGACCCAGTACTTC; CDR3: CASSGGTGWQETQYF; D: TRBD1; size: few; length: 15; V: TRBV2; J: TRBJ2-5
DNA: TGTGCCACCGGAAGGGGGCAGAGCGGGGAGCTGTTTTTT; CDR3: CATGRGQSGELFF; D: TRBD1; size: .; length: 13; V: TRBV24-1; J: TRBJ2-2
DNA: TGTGCCAGCAGCCCCGGAGGGCTCCAAGAGACCCAGTACTTC; CDR3: CASSPGGLQETQYF; D: .; size: .; length: 14; V: TRBV11-3; J: TRBJ2-5
DNA: TGTGCCAGCTCACCGACGACAGGGGAGGGCACTGAAGCTTTCTTT; CDR3: CASSPTTGEGTEAFF; D: TRBD1; size: .; length: 15; V: TRBV18; J: TRBJ1-1
DNA: TGTGCCAGCAGTTCACGCGGAGGGACCTACAATGAGCAGTTCTTC; CDR3: CASSSRGGTYNEQFF; D: .; size: .; length: 15; V: TRBV6-6; J: TRBJ2-1
DNA: TGCGCCAGCAGCCAAGAGGCATCCTACGAGCAGTACTTC; CDR3: CASSQEASYEQYF; D: .; size: .; length: 13; V: TRBV4-1; J: TRBJ2-7
DNA: TGTGCCAGCAGTCCGGGACAGGGGGTCCTCAATGAGCAGTTCTTC; CDR3: CASSPGQGVLNEQFF; D: TRBD1; size: .; length: 15; V: TRBV7-3; J: TRBJ2-1
DNA: TGTGCCAGCAGTTCCACGCAAGGACAGGGTGGCTACACCTTC; CDR3: CASSSTQGQGGYTF; D: TRBD1; size: few; length: 14; V: TRBV6-5; J: TRBJ1-2
DNA: TGTGCCAGTAGTCTAGCGGGGGGATACAATGAGCAGTTCTTC; CDR3: CASSLAGGYNEQFF; D: TRBD2; size: .; length: 14; V: TRBV19; J: TRBJ2-1
DNA: TGTGCCACCAGTGATTTAGAGGGAGATCAGCCCCAGCATTTT; CDR3: CATSDLEGDQPQHF; D: .; size: .; length: 14; V: TRBV24-1; J: TRBJ1-5
DNA: TGTGCCACCAGTTCAGGGATCTCCGAGCAGTACTTC; CDR3: CATSSGISEQYF; D: .; size: once; length: 12; V: TRBV24-1; J: TRBJ2-7